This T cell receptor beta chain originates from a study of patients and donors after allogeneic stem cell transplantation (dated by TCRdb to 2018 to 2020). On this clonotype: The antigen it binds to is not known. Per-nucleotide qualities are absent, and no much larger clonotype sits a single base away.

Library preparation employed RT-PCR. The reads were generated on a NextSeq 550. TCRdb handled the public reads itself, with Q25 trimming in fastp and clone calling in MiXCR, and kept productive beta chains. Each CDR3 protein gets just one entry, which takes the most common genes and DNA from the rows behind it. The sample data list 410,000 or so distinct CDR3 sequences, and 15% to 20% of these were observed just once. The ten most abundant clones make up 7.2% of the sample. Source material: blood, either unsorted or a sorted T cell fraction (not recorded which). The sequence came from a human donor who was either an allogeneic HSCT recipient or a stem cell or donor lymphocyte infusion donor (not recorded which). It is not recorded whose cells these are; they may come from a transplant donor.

Read as DNA, the sequence is TGCAGCGTTGTCGGGAAGGGGCCAGATACGCAGTATTTT. Translated, it gives CSVVGKGPDTQYF. The rearrangement combines TRBV29-1 with TRBJ2-3; the D gene is possibly TRBD1 or TRBD2, each agreeing over 5 bases. According to the germline V gene, CDR1 reads SQVTM and CDR2 reads ANQGSEA. V is clipped by 4 bases and J by 4 bases, and the sequence between their germline boundaries is 12 bases long. The CDR3 sequence holds 13 residues, the cysteine and phenylalanine included. The sequence is cut down to CDR3 DNA, 39 bases in frame from base 1.